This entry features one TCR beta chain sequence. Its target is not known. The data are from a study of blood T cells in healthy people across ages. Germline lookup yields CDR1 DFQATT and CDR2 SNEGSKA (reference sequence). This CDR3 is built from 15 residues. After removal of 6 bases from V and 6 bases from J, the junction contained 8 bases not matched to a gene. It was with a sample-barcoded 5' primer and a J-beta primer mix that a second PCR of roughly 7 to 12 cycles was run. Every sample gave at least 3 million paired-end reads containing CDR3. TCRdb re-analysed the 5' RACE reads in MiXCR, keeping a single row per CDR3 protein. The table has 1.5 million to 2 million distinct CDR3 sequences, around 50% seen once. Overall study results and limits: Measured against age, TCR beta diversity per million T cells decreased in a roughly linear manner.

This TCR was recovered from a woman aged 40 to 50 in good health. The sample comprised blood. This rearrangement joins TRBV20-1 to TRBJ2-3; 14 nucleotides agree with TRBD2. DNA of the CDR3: TGCAGTGCCGAGGGACTAGCGGGGGCCGTGGATACGCAGTATTTT. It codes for CSAEGLAGAVDTQYF.